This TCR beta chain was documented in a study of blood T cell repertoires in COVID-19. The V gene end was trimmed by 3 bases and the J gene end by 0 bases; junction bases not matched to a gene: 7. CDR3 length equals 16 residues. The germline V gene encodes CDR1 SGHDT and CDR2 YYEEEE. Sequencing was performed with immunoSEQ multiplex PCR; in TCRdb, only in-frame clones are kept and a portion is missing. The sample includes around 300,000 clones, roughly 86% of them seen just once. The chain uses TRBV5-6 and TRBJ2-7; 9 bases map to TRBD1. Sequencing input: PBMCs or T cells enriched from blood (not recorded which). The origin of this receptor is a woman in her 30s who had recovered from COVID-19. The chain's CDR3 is CASSSLTGGDSYEQYF. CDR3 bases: TGTGCCAGCAGCTCACTAACAGGGGGCGACTCCTACGAGCAGTACTTC.